The rows below give T cell receptor beta chains drawn from one sample of a study of control samples from healthy donors and cancer patients. This table comes from immunoSEQ multiplex PCR, and its TCRdb copy is limited to in-frame clones, with some not included. The sample has around 150,000 clones, roughly 94% seen once. The sequenced material came from PBMCs. These receptors all stem from a man in his sixties with colorectal cancer. Both conserved end residues are part of each CDR3. The D gene is left open where the match is weak. A clone size is listed for some rows: how often the clone was seen (once, few, many), or a class if it is expanded.

abundance: NA; j_gene: TRBJ2-3; d_gene: NA; v_gene: TRBV5-1; CDR3aa: CASSAGTAFGTDTQYF; CDR3nt: TGCGCCAGCAGCGCAGGGACCGCTTTTGGCACAGATACGCAGTATTTT
abundance: NA; j_gene: TRBJ1-1; d_gene: NA; v_gene: TRBV12-2; CDR3aa: CASRFYDRRANTEAFF; CDR3nt: TGTGCAAGTCGCTTCTACGACAGACGGGCTAACACTGAAGCTTTCTTT
abundance: NA; j_gene: TRBJ2-2; d_gene: TRBD2; v_gene: TRBV6-5; CDR3aa: CASTFSGGVAGELFF; CDR3nt: TGTGCCAGCACTTTTAGCGGGGGGGTTGCCGGGGAGCTGTTTTTT
abundance: NA; j_gene: TRBJ2-3; d_gene: TRBD2; v_gene: TRBV10-3; CDR3aa: CAISGKSGGIVPDTQYF; CDR3nt: TGTGCCATCAGTGGTAAGTCGGGGGGTATCGTACCAGATACGCAGTATTTT
abundance: NA; j_gene: TRBJ2-5; d_gene: TRBD1; v_gene: TRBV6-6; CDR3aa: CASSYWATGDQETQYF; CDR3nt: TGTGCCAGCAGTTACTGGGCGACAGGGGATCAAGAGACCCAGTACTTC
abundance: NA; j_gene: TRBJ1-1; d_gene: NA; v_gene: TRBV7-9; CDR3aa: CASSGQAGNTEAFF; CDR3nt: TGTGCCAGCAGCGGGCAGGCGGGGAACACTGAAGCTTTCTTT
abundance: NA; j_gene: TRBJ2-2; d_gene: TRBD1; v_gene: TRBV5-1; CDR3aa: CASSFGQGSTGELFF; CDR3nt: TGCGCCAGCAGCTTCGGACAGGGGAGCACCGGGGAGCTGTTTTTT
abundance: NA; j_gene: TRBJ2-7; d_gene: TRBD2; v_gene: TRBV6-5; CDR3aa: CASSYSLAGGSHEQYF; CDR3nt: TGTGCCAGCAGTTACTCTCTAGCGGGGGGTTCCCACGAGCAGTACTTC
abundance: NA; j_gene: TRBJ1-1; d_gene: NA; v_gene: TRBV11-2; CDR3aa: CASSLVVNTEAFF; CDR3nt: TGTGCCAGCAGCTTAGTTGTAAACACTGAAGCTTTCTTT
abundance: NA; j_gene: TRBJ2-5; d_gene: TRBD1; v_gene: TRBV6-1; CDR3aa: CASSEVGQVTGKGETQYF; CDR3nt: TGTGCCAGCAGTGAAGTGGGGCAGGTGACAGGGAAAGGAGAGACCCAGTACTTC
abundance: NA; j_gene: TRBJ1-2; d_gene: NA; v_gene: TRBV30; CDR3aa: CAWSVPQGYGYTF; CDR3nt: TGTGCCTGGAGTGTCCCACAAGGCTATGGCTACACCTTC
abundance: once; j_gene: TRBJ2-7; d_gene: NA; v_gene: TRBV28; CDR3aa: CASSIGPYEQYF; CDR3nt: TGTGCCAGCAGTATCGGGCCCTACGAGCAGTACTTC
abundance: NA; j_gene: TRBJ2-1; d_gene: NA; v_gene: TRBV6-2/TRBV6-3; CDR3aa: CASSLDSYNEQFF; CDR3nt: TGTGCCAGCAGTTTGGACAGTTACAATGAGCAGTTCTTC
abundance: NA; j_gene: TRBJ2-7; d_gene: NA; v_gene: TRBV7-9; CDR3aa: CASSTEPQGFSYEQYF; CDR3nt: TGTGCCAGCAGCACTGAACCACAGGGATTCTCCTACGAGCAGTACTTC
abundance: NA; j_gene: TRBJ2-5; d_gene: NA; v_gene: TRBV3-1/TRBV3-2; CDR3aa: CASSQGGGKETQYF; CDR3nt: TGTGCCAGCAGCCAAGGAGGGGGGAAAGAGACCCAGTACTTC
abundance: NA; j_gene: TRBJ2-1; d_gene: TRBD2; v_gene: TRBV30; CDR3aa: CAWSPGLAGSYNEQFF; CDR3nt: TGTGCCTGGAGTCCGGGACTAGCGGGTTCCTACAATGAGCAGTTCTTC
abundance: few; j_gene: TRBJ2-3; d_gene: TRBD2; v_gene: TRBV3-1/TRBV3-2; CDR3aa: CASSQDMGGGADTQYF; CDR3nt: TGTGCCAGCAGCCAAGATATGGGGGGGGGAGCAGATACGCAGTATTTT
abundance: NA; j_gene: TRBJ2-3; d_gene: NA; v_gene: TRBV7-7; CDR3aa: CASSSERLTDTQYF; CDR3nt: TGTGCCAGCAGCTCCGAGCGGTTAACAGATACGCAGTATTTT
abundance: NA; j_gene: TRBJ1-4; d_gene: NA; v_gene: TRBV7-2; CDR3aa: CASSPNGLWEKLFF; CDR3nt: TGTGCCAGCAGCCCCAACGGTTTATGGGAAAAACTGTTTTTT
abundance: once; j_gene: TRBJ1-6; d_gene: NA; v_gene: TRBV5-6; CDR3aa: CASSLAGQWGNSPLHF; CDR3nt: TGTGCCAGCAGCTTGGCCGGGCAGTGGGGGAATTCACCCCTCCACTTT
abundance: NA; j_gene: TRBJ1-3; d_gene: NA; v_gene: TRBV7-6; CDR3aa: CASSSRIKPGRVSGNTIYF; CDR3nt: TGTGCCAGCAGCTCCCGAATTAAACCGGGACGGGTCTCTGGAAACACCATATATTTT
abundance: once; j_gene: TRBJ2-7; d_gene: NA; v_gene: TRBV25-1; CDR3aa: CASSEGVRGHEQYF; CDR3nt: TGTGCCAGCAGTGAGGGAGTCAGGGGCCACGAGCAGTACTTC
abundance: once; j_gene: TRBJ2-1; d_gene: NA; v_gene: TRBV5-1; CDR3aa: CASSAPRTAYNEQFF; CDR3nt: TGCGCCAGCAGCGCCCCTAGGACTGCCTACAATGAGCAGTTCTTC
abundance: NA; j_gene: TRBJ2-7; d_gene: TRBD1; v_gene: TRBV7-9; CDR3aa: CASGRQGSSYEQYF; CDR3nt: TGTGCCAGCGGGAGACAGGGGAGCTCCTACGAGCAGTACTTC
abundance: NA; j_gene: TRBJ2-3; d_gene: NA; v_gene: TRBV6-5; CDR3aa: CASSYSIGGGSDTQYF; CDR3nt: TGTGCCAGCAGTTACTCGATAGGGGGGGGGTCAGATACGCAGTATTTT